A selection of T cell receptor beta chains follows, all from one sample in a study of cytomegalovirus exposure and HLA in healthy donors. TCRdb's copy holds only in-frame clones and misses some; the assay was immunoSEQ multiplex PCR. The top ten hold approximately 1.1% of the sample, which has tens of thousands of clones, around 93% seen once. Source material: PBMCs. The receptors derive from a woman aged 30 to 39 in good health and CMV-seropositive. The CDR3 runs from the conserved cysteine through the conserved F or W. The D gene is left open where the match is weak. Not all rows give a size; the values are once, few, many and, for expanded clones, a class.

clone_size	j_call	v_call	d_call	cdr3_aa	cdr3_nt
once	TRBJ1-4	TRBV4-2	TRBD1	CASSQGLKRQGEEKLFF	TGTGCCAGCAGCCAAGGCCTAAAACGACAGGGGGAGGAAAAACTGTTTTTT
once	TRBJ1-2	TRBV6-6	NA	CASSYVADSNYGYTF	TGTGCCAGCAGTTACGTAGCCGACAGCAACTATGGCTACACCTTC
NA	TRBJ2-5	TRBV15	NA	CATSRTVQETQYF	TGTGCCACCAGCAGAACAGTACAAGAGACCCAGTACTTC
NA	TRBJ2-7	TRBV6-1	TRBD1	CASSPGTGLQYF	TGTGCCAGCAGTCCTGGGACAGGCTTGCAGTACTTC
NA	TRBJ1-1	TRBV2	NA	CASSDTRRNTEAFF	TGTGCCAGCAGTGACACAAGGAGGAACACTGAAGCTTTCTTT
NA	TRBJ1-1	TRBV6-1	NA	CASSVKRNTEAFF	TGTGCCAGCAGTGTCAAGCGGAACACTGAAGCTTTCTTT
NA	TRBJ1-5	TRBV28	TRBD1	CASRAGTVYPNQPQHF	TGTGCCAGCAGAGCAGGGACAGTCTACCCCAATCAGCCCCAGCATTTT
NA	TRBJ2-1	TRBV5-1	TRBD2	CASSPPRLAGNYNEQFF	TGCGCCAGCAGCCCGCCTAGACTAGCGGGAAACTACAATGAGCAGTTCTTC
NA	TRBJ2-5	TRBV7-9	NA	CASSLQETQYF	TGTGCCAGCAGCCTTCAAGAGACCCAGTACTTC
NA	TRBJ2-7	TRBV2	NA	CASSAARGGAYEQYF	TGTGCCAGCAGTGCGGCGCGGGGAGGTGCCTACGAGCAGTACTTC
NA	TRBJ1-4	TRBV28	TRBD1	CASSQTGAVTHNEKLFF	TGTGCCAGCAGCCAGACAGGGGCCGTTACTCATAATGAAAAACTGTTTTTT
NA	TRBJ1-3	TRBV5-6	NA	CASSMYGGGSGNTIYF	TGTGCCAGCAGCATGTATGGGGGGGGCTCTGGAAACACCATATATTTT
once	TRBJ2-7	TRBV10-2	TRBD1	CASSTGGPSYEQYF	TGCGCCAGCAGTACAGGGGGCCCCTCCTACGAGCAGTACTTC
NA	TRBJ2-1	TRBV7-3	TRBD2	CASSPYSGRNEQFF	TGTGCCAGCAGCCCTTATAGCGGGAGAAATGAGCAGTTCTTC
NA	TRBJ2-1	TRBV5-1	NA	CASSLVAGTVDEQFF	TGCGCCAGCAGCTTGGTTGCGGGAACCGTCGATGAGCAGTTCTTC
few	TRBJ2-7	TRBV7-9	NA	CASSLAQYEQYF	TGTGCCAGCAGCTTAGCCCAGTACGAGCAGTACTTC
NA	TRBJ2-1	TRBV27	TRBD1	CASSSFRGFSYNEQFF	TGTGCCAGCAGTTCATTCAGGGGGTTCTCCTACAATGAGCAGTTCTTC
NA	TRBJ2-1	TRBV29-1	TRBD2	CSVSGLAGVSSYNEQFF	TGCAGCGTTTCTGGACTAGCGGGAGTGAGCTCCTACAATGAGCAGTTCTTC
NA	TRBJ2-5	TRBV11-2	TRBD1	CASSSRKGQGETQYF	TGTGCCAGCAGCTCCCGGAAGGGACAGGGTGAGACCCAGTACTTC
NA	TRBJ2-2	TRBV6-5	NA	CASSPLEVTGELFF	TGTGCCAGCAGCCCCTTAGAGGTCACCGGGGAGCTGTTTTTT
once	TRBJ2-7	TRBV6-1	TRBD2	CASRPSGRVREQYF	TGTGCCAGCAGGCCTAGCGGGAGGGTGCGGGAGCAGTACTTC
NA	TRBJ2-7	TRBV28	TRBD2	CASSSAGTSGGYYEQYF	TGTGCCAGCAGTTCCGCCGGGACTAGCGGGGGATACTACGAGCAGTACTTC
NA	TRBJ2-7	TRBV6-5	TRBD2	CASSYRASGRYEQYF	TGTGCCAGCAGTTACAGGGCTAGCGGGAGATACGAGCAGTACTTC
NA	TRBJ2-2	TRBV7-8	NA	CASSKQGWGDTGELFF	TGTGCCAGCAGCAAACAGGGGTGGGGGGACACCGGGGAGCTGTTTTTT
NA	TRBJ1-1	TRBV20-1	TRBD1	CSATGDLEAFF	TGCAGTGCCACAGGGGACCTTGAAGCTTTCTTT
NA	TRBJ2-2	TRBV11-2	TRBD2	CASRPDLAGGGTGELFF	TGTGCCAGCAGACCCGATTTGGCGGGAGGGGGAACCGGGGAGCTGTTTTTT
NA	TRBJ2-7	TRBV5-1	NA	CASSLDPGRGSEQYF	TGCGCCAGCAGCTTAGACCCGGGAAGAGGATCCGAGCAGTACTTC
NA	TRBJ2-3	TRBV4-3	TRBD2	CASSQGLAGGLGDTQYF	TGCGCCAGCAGCCAAGGCCTAGCGGGAGGGCTCGGAGATACGCAGTATTTT
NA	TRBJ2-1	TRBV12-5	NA	CASGLVRGYYNEQFF	TGTGCTAGTGGTTTGGTCAGGGGTTACTACAATGAGCAGTTCTTC
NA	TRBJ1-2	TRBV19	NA	CASSGQTYYGYTF	TGTGCCAGTAGCGGACAGACCTACTATGGCTACACCTTC
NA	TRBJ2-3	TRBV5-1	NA	CASSLGSVDTQYF	TGCGCCAGCAGCTTAGGGAGCGTAGATACGCAGTATTTT
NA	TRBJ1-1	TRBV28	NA	CASSLDFRGQAFF	TGTGCCAGCAGTTTAGATTTCAGGGGCCAAGCTTTCTTT
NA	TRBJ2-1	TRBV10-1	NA	CAGVCGYSYNEQFF	TGCGCCGGCGTTTGCGGCTACTCCTACAATGAGCAGTTCTTC
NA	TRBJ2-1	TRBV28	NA	CASSPLAPRSYNEQFF	TGTGCCAGCAGTCCCCTAGCGCCCCGCTCCTACAATGAGCAGTTCTTC
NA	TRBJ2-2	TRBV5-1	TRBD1	CASSLEGASTGELFF	TGCGCCAGCAGCTTAGAGGGGGCGAGCACCGGGGAGCTGTTTTTT
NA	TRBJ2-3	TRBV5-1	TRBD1	CASSPRQGGTDTQYF	TGCGCCAGCAGCCCGCGACAGGGAGGCACAGATACGCAGTATTTT
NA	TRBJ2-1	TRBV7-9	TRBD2	CASSSLRDSGSGGEQFF	TGTGCCAGCAGCTCACTGCGGGATAGCGGGAGTGGGGGTGAGCAGTTCTTC
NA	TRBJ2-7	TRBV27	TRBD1	CASSLSPPFGQGTYEQYF	TGTGCCAGCAGTTTATCGCCCCCCTTCGGACAGGGGACCTACGAGCAGTACTTC
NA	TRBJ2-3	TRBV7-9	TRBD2	CASSRLLAGVVSTDTQYF	TGTGCCAGCAGCCGATTACTAGCGGGAGTTGTAAGCACAGATACGCAGTATTTT
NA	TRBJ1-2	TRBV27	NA	CASSLFAATNYGYTF	TGTGCCAGCAGTTTATTCGCAGCGACCAACTATGGCTACACCTTC
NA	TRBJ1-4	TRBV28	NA	CASSFGRRQEGKLFF	TGTGCCAGCAGTTTCGGTAGGAGGCAGGAGGGAAAACTGTTTTTT
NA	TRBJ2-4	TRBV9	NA	CASSVPGSKNIQYF	TGTGCCAGCAGCGTACCGGGATCCAAAAACATTCAGTACTTC
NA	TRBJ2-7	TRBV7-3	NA	CASSLMGSAQGGYEQYF	TGTGCCAGCAGCTTAATGGGGTCGGCACAGGGAGGGTACGAGCAGTACTTC
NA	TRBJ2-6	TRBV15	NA	CATSKPRDFSGANVLTF	TGTGCCACCAGCAAACCACGGGACTTCTCTGGGGCCAACGTCCTGACTTTC
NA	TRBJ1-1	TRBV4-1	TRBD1	CASSLNRGRTEAFF	TGCGCCAGCAGCCTCAACAGGGGGAGGACTGAAGCTTTCTTT
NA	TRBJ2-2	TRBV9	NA	CASSVGQAVTAGELFF	TGTGCCAGCAGCGTAGGACAGGCGGTCACCGCCGGGGAGCTGTTTTTT
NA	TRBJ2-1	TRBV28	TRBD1	CASSSTGTAYNEQFF	TGTGCCAGCAGTTCAACCGGGACAGCCTACAATGAGCAGTTCTTC
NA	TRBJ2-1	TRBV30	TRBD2	CAWIRLAEIYNEQFF	TGTGCCTGGATTCGACTAGCGGAAATCTACAATGAGCAGTTCTTC
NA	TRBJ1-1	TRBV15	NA	CATSRDPVHTEAFF	TGTGCCACCAGCAGAGATCCAGTCCACACTGAAGCTTTCTTT
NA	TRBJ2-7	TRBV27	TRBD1	CASSPRQGAREQYF	TGTGCCAGCAGTCCCCGACAGGGGGCGCGTGAGCAGTACTTC
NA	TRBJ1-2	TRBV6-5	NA	CASSLSGLAYGYTF	TGTGCCAGCAGCCTCTCAGGGTTGGCCTATGGCTACACCTTC
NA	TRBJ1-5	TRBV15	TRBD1	CATSRTRTGGNQPQHF	TGTGCCACCAGCAGGACGAGGACAGGGGGCAATCAGCCCCAGCATTTT
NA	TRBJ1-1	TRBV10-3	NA	CAISGRQNTEAFF	TGTGCCATCAGTGGCAGACAGAACACTGAAGCTTTCTTT
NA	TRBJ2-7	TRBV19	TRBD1	CASSIIPGQGYEQYF	TGTGCCAGTAGTATCATACCGGGACAGGGCTACGAGCAGTACTTC
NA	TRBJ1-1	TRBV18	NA	CASSPSNGGGRGEAFF	TGTGCCAGCTCACCCAGCAATGGCGGGGGCCGAGGTGAAGCTTTCTTT
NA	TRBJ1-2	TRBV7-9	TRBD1	CASSRIDRGRDGYTF	TGTGCCAGCAGCAGAATCGACAGGGGGAGGGACGGCTACACCTTC
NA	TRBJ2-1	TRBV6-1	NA	CASSSPSLEQFF	TGTGCCAGCAGTTCCCCGAGCCTTGAGCAGTTCTTC
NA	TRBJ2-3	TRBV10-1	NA	CASRGTFSDTQYF	TGCGCCAGCAGGGGGACTTTCTCAGATACGCAGTATTTT
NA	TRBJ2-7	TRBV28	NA	CASSWGANEQYF	TGTGCCAGCAGCTGGGGAGCCAACGAGCAGTACTTC
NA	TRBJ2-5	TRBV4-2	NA	CASSHRDKETQYF	TGTGCCAGCAGCCACCGGGACAAAGAGACCCAGTACTTC